Given below is one TCR beta chain in context. The sample originates from a study of blood T cell repertoires in COVID-19. In the study overall: Sites in the United States, Italy and Spain provided acute and convalescent COVID-19 samples.

Methods used by the authors: How many nucleated cells were present was estimated from reference gene primer amplification. Clones were sequenced by immunoSEQ multiplex PCR, and TCRdb holds only the in-frame ones, with some missing. That table is the source of V, J and clone size, and D and trimming were worked out from the DNA. The sample shows about 340,000 clones, more than 85% of them seen only once. Recovery among Cohort 3 donors was established by two negative PCRs, clearance, or symptom resolution. The germline gives CDR1 SEHNR, CDR2 FQNEAQ (reference sequence). The CDR3 is 15 residues long. The junction had 3 bases not matched to a gene; V was cut back by 5 bases and J by 4 bases.

The specimen was PBMCs or T cells enriched from blood (not recorded which). The source is a woman under 40 who had recovered from COVID-19. The chain recombines TRBV7-9 with TRBJ2-7, with 15 bases aligning to TRBD2. The CDR3, as DNA: TGTGCCAGCAGCCACGGACTAGCGGGAGGGTACGAGCAGTACTTC. Translation: CASSHGLAGGYEQYF.